The entry below gives a single T cell receptor (beta chain) sequence along with its context. Stated treatment: around 19 received Ad26.COV2.S at low or high dose, single or two shots; 5 received placebo; per-sample allocation not given. Repertoires come from day 63 after the first vaccine or placebo injection. An Ad26 vector that expressed Wuhan-strain SARS-CoV-2 spike constituted the vaccine. Germline V lookup: CDR1 SGHVS, CDR2 FQNEAQ. The CDR3 spans 13 residues. Between the trimmed V and J ends, which lost 1 base and 3 bases, there was a span of 7 bases. The data were taken from a study of Ad26.COV2.S vaccination and SARS-CoV-2 variants. Whole-study context: Donor allocation was to the COV1001 Ad26.COV2.S trial arm. Intramuscularly, Ad26.COV2.S was given either once or twice, 56 days apart.

Method: immunoSEQ multiplex PCR; TCRdb's copy keeps in-frame clones and lacks some. The table shows around 400,000 clones, with around nine tenths occurring only once. Here the sequenced sample was peripheral blood, taken in a trial of Ad26.COV2.S vaccine versus placebo. This chain joins TRBV7-8 and TRBJ2-7, with D unclear. This TCR was recovered from a person aged 18-65 years who received the Ad26.COV2.S COVID-19 vaccine or a placebo. The CDR3 DNA is TGTGCCAGCAGCTTAGGCAGGAACTACGAGCAGTACTTC. It yields the protein CASSLGRNYEQYF.